Listed below are T cell receptor beta chains from one sample, sequenced in a study of T cell responses to AZD1222 COVID-19 vaccine. Profiled with immunoSEQ multiplex PCR; TCRdb holds only in-frame clones, not every one. Of about 150,000 clones detected, about nine tenths appear once; the ten largest clones hold around 1.8%. The sample was peripheral blood, taken 28 days after the second AZD1222 dose. All receptors come from an adult who received the AZD1222 COVID-19 vaccine. Each CDR3 is given with its conserved first and last residue. The D gene is left open where the match is weak. Only some rows state a clone size, as once, few, many or a class for expanded clones.

clone_size: -
v_call: TRBV5-6
j_call: TRBJ1-6
d_call: TRBD1
cdr3_aa: CASSGTGTISYNSPLHF
cdr3_nt: TGTGCCAGCAGTGGGACAGGGACGATCTCCTATAATTCACCCCTCCACTTT

clone_size: -
v_call: TRBV7-6
j_call: TRBJ2-2
d_call: -
cdr3_aa: CASSLGGSYTGELFF
cdr3_nt: TGTGCCAGCAGCTTAGGTGGGAGCTACACCGGGGAGCTGTTTTTT

clone_size: -
v_call: TRBV6-5
j_call: TRBJ2-4
d_call: -
cdr3_aa: CASSYGGIAKNIQYF
cdr3_nt: TGTGCCAGCAGTTACGGGGGGATAGCCAAAAACATTCAGTACTTC

clone_size: -
v_call: TRBV7-8
j_call: TRBJ1-6
d_call: -
cdr3_aa: CASSPAISTGGGSPLHF
cdr3_nt: TGTGCCAGCAGCCCTGCCATTTCCACCGGGGGAGGTTCACCCCTCCACTTT

clone_size: -
v_call: TRBV5-1
j_call: TRBJ1-2
d_call: -
cdr3_aa: CASRPGLGYGYTF
cdr3_nt: TGCGCCAGCAGACCGGGACTGGGCTATGGCTACACCTTC

clone_size: -
v_call: TRBV2
j_call: TRBJ1-5
d_call: -
cdr3_aa: CASKGDNQPQHF
cdr3_nt: TGTGCCAGCAAGGGGGACAATCAGCCCCAGCATTTT

clone_size: -
v_call: TRBV2
j_call: TRBJ2-7
d_call: -
cdr3_aa: CASSEGARANEQYF
cdr3_nt: TGTGCCAGCAGTGAAGGGGCCAGGGCTAACGAGCAGTACTTC

clone_size: -
v_call: TRBV18
j_call: TRBJ1-1
d_call: -
cdr3_aa: CASSPLGGLDTEAFF
cdr3_nt: TGTGCCAGCTCACCCTTGGGGGGCTTGGACACTGAAGCTTTCTTT

clone_size: -
v_call: TRBV27
j_call: TRBJ1-3
d_call: -
cdr3_aa: CASSVARSGNTIYF
cdr3_nt: TGTGCCTCTTCCGTGGCTCGCTCTGGAAACACCATATATTTT

clone_size: -
v_call: TRBV6-5
j_call: TRBJ1-2
d_call: TRBD1
cdr3_aa: CASSLGRGRRVQGYTF
cdr3_nt: TGTGCCAGCAGTTTGGGCAGGGGGAGACGGGTGCAAGGCTACACCTTC

clone_size: -
v_call: TRBV6-1
j_call: TRBJ1-2
d_call: -
cdr3_aa: CASSEALTAYGYTF
cdr3_nt: TGTGCCAGCAGTGAAGCGCTCACAGCCTATGGCTACACCTTC

clone_size: -
v_call: TRBV27
j_call: TRBJ1-4
d_call: -
cdr3_aa: CASSIGQINEKLFF
cdr3_nt: TGTGCCAGCAGCATCGGACAGATTAATGAAAAACTGTTTTTT

clone_size: -
v_call: TRBV11-2
j_call: TRBJ2-1
d_call: TRBD1
cdr3_aa: CASSLTGGYTYNEQFF
cdr3_nt: TGTGCCAGCAGCCTTACAGGGGGCTATACCTACAATGAGCAGTTCTTC

clone_size: -
v_call: TRBV2
j_call: TRBJ1-2
d_call: -
cdr3_aa: CASRPSGPGYTF
cdr3_nt: TGTGCCAGCAGGCCATCCGGGCCCGGCTACACCTTC

clone_size: -
v_call: TRBV19
j_call: TRBJ2-7
d_call: TRBD1
cdr3_aa: CASSYRPGQGKHEQYF
cdr3_nt: TGTGCCAGTAGTTACCGACCGGGACAGGGTAAACACGAGCAGTACTTC

clone_size: -
v_call: TRBV3-1/TRBV3-2
j_call: TRBJ1-1
d_call: TRBD1
cdr3_aa: CASNPTGENTEAFF
cdr3_nt: TGTGCCAGCAACCCTACAGGGGAGAACACTGAAGCTTTCTTT

clone_size: once
v_call: TRBV6-5
j_call: TRBJ1-2
d_call: -
cdr3_aa: CASRPLTGYYGYTF
cdr3_nt: TGTGCCAGCAGACCCCTTACAGGTTACTATGGCTACACCTTC

clone_size: -
v_call: TRBV5-1
j_call: TRBJ2-1
d_call: TRBD2
cdr3_aa: CASESGGASYNEQFF
cdr3_nt: TGCGCCAGTGAGAGCGGGGGGGCATCCTACAATGAGCAGTTCTTC

clone_size: few
v_call: TRBV4-2
j_call: TRBJ2-5
d_call: -
cdr3_aa: CASSPQGQQGTQYF
cdr3_nt: TGTGCCAGCAGCCCTCAAGGACAACAGGGGACCCAGTACTTC

clone_size: -
v_call: TRBV18
j_call: TRBJ1-6
d_call: TRBD1
cdr3_aa: CASSPLADRARSPLHF
cdr3_nt: TGTGCCAGCTCACCACTTGCGGACAGGGCGCGTTCACCCCTCCACTTT

clone_size: -
v_call: TRBV6-6
j_call: TRBJ1-2
d_call: -
cdr3_aa: CASSFAGETNYGYTF
cdr3_nt: TGTGCCAGCAGTTTTGCGGGGGAAACTAACTATGGCTACACCTTC

clone_size: -
v_call: TRBV5-1
j_call: TRBJ2-3
d_call: -
cdr3_aa: CASSAGTTDTQYF
cdr3_nt: TGCGCCAGCAGCGCGGGTACGACAGATACGCAGTATTTT

clone_size: -
v_call: TRBV5-1
j_call: TRBJ1-2
d_call: -
cdr3_aa: CASKDEHYGYTF
cdr3_nt: TGCGCCAGCAAGGACGAGCACTATGGCTACACCTTC

clone_size: -
v_call: TRBV4-1
j_call: TRBJ1-6
d_call: TRBD1
cdr3_aa: CASSRTGEISYNSPLHF
cdr3_nt: TGCGCCAGCAGCCGCACAGGGGAGATATCCTATAATTCACCCCTCCACTTT

clone_size: once
v_call: TRBV7-2
j_call: TRBJ1-3
d_call: -
cdr3_aa: CASSLVQGLISSGNTIYF
cdr3_nt: TGTGCCAGCAGCTTAGTCCAGGGGCTCATAAGTTCTGGAAACACCATATATTTT

clone_size: -
v_call: TRBV5-1
j_call: TRBJ2-1
d_call: TRBD2
cdr3_aa: CASSLATSGRPGGEQFF
cdr3_nt: TGCGCCAGCAGCTTGGCGACTAGCGGACGTCCGGGCGGTGAGCAGTTCTTC

clone_size: -
v_call: TRBV19
j_call: TRBJ1-1
d_call: -
cdr3_aa: CASRNRAGGDTEAFF
cdr3_nt: TGTGCCAGTAGGAACCGGGCCGGGGGTGACACTGAAGCTTTCTTT

clone_size: -
v_call: TRBV6-1
j_call: TRBJ1-4
d_call: -
cdr3_aa: CASSEAFTTTNEKLFF
cdr3_nt: TGTGCCAGCAGTGAAGCCTTCACCACAACTAATGAAAAACTGTTTTTT

clone_size: -
v_call: TRBV29-1
j_call: TRBJ2-1
d_call: -
cdr3_aa: CSVEIGRGASYNEQFF
cdr3_nt: TGCAGCGTTGAAATAGGAAGGGGGGCGTCCTACAATGAGCAGTTCTTC

clone_size: -
v_call: TRBV9
j_call: TRBJ2-5
d_call: -
cdr3_aa: CASSVTSSVGETQYF
cdr3_nt: TGTGCCAGCAGCGTTACGTCTAGCGTCGGAGAGACCCAGTACTTC

clone_size: -
v_call: TRBV15
j_call: TRBJ2-1
d_call: TRBD2
cdr3_aa: CATSRSGLAGLSSYNEQFF
cdr3_nt: TGTGCCACCAGCAGATCTGGACTAGCGGGACTTAGCTCCTACAATGAGCAGTTCTTC

clone_size: -
v_call: TRBV11-2
j_call: TRBJ2-5
d_call: TRBD2
cdr3_aa: CASSPRGVAGGYQETQYF
cdr3_nt: TGTGCCAGCAGCCCGAGGGGGGTAGCGGGAGGGTACCAAGAGACCCAGTACTTC

clone_size: once
v_call: TRBV7-2
j_call: TRBJ2-1
d_call: -
cdr3_aa: CASSLSGGITYNEQFF
cdr3_nt: TGTGCCAGCAGCTTATCGGGCGGGATTACCTACAATGAGCAGTTCTTC

clone_size: -
v_call: TRBV2
j_call: TRBJ1-2
d_call: -
cdr3_aa: CASSEGLTVNYGYTF
cdr3_nt: TGTGCCAGCAGTGAAGGACTCACAGTCAACTATGGCTACACCTTC

clone_size: -
v_call: TRBV29-1
j_call: TRBJ1-5
d_call: -
cdr3_aa: CSVKIDSSNQPQHF
cdr3_nt: TGCAGCGTTAAGATCGATTCGAGCAATCAGCCCCAGCATTTT

clone_size: -
v_call: TRBV30
j_call: TRBJ2-7
d_call: TRBD1
cdr3_aa: CAWTRDRGGEQYF
cdr3_nt: TGTGCCTGGACCCGGGACAGGGGTGGGGAGCAGTACTTC

clone_size: -
v_call: TRBV19
j_call: TRBJ1-1
d_call: TRBD1
cdr3_aa: CASTVDRDTEAFF
cdr3_nt: TGTGCCAGTACTGTGGACAGGGACACTGAAGCTTTCTTT

clone_size: -
v_call: TRBV19
j_call: TRBJ2-4
d_call: TRBD1
cdr3_aa: CASSQGQLLAKNIQYF
cdr3_nt: TGTGCCAGTAGTCAGGGACAGCTACTAGCCAAAAACATTCAGTACTTC

clone_size: -
v_call: TRBV19
j_call: TRBJ2-2
d_call: TRBD1
cdr3_aa: CASSILTGVKSGELFF
cdr3_nt: TGTGCCAGTAGTATTCTCACAGGGGTAAAGTCCGGGGAGCTGTTTTTT

clone_size: -
v_call: TRBV3-1/TRBV3-2
j_call: TRBJ1-1
d_call: -
cdr3_aa: CASSQPGGNTEAFF
cdr3_nt: TGTGCCAGCAGCCAACCGGGGGGGAACACTGAAGCTTTCTTT

clone_size: few
v_call: TRBV30
j_call: TRBJ1-3
d_call: -
cdr3_aa: CAWRTGYSGNTIYF
cdr3_nt: TGTGCCTGGAGGACAGGCTACTCTGGAAACACCATATATTTT

clone_size: -
v_call: TRBV9
j_call: TRBJ2-1
d_call: TRBD2
cdr3_aa: CASSVGSWGGRNYNEQFF
cdr3_nt: TGTGCCAGCAGCGTAGGGAGCTGGGGCGGGAGGAACTACAATGAGCAGTTCTTC

clone_size: -
v_call: TRBV3-1/TRBV3-2
j_call: TRBJ2-3
d_call: -
cdr3_aa: CASSQEGGGGTDTQYF
cdr3_nt: TGTGCCAGCAGCCAAGAAGGGGGCGGGGGCACAGATACGCAGTATTTT

clone_size: -
v_call: TRBV10-3
j_call: TRBJ2-2
d_call: TRBD1
cdr3_aa: CAINGQGAVGELFF
cdr3_nt: TGTGCCATCAATGGACAGGGGGCCGTCGGGGAGCTGTTTTTT

clone_size: once
v_call: TRBV7-8
j_call: TRBJ1-1
d_call: -
cdr3_aa: CASSGAPPRGDTEAFF
cdr3_nt: TGTGCCAGCAGCGGAGCCCCCCCGCGAGGGGACACTGAAGCTTTCTTT

clone_size: -
v_call: TRBV9
j_call: TRBJ1-6
d_call: -
cdr3_aa: CASSVSAGLSPLHF
cdr3_nt: TGTGCCAGCAGCGTCTCGGCAGGGCTATCACCCCTCCACTTT

clone_size: -
v_call: TRBV6-5
j_call: TRBJ1-2
d_call: TRBD1
cdr3_aa: CASSSTGAANYGYTF
cdr3_nt: TGTGCCAGCAGCAGCACAGGGGCTGCTAACTATGGCTACACCTTC

clone_size: -
v_call: TRBV27
j_call: TRBJ1-4
d_call: TRBD1
cdr3_aa: CASTPQGKGEKLFF
cdr3_nt: TGTGCCAGCACCCCACAGGGGAAAGGTGAAAAACTGTTTTTT

clone_size: -
v_call: TRBV19
j_call: TRBJ2-7
d_call: TRBD2
cdr3_aa: CASSRPGGGVYEQYF
cdr3_nt: TGTGCCAGTAGTAGGCCCGGCGGGGGGGTCTACGAGCAGTACTTC

clone_size: -
v_call: TRBV6-5
j_call: TRBJ2-5
d_call: -
cdr3_aa: CASSQAGRETQYF
cdr3_nt: TGTGCCAGCTCCCAAGCGGGTCGGGAGACCCAGTACTTC